This T cell receptor (beta chain) came from a study of OX40 agonist ivuxolimab in advanced cancers. Study at large: The patients' treatment was ivuxolimab, an agonistic anti-OX40 (CD134) antibody. Of the participants, about 40% had some prior anti-PD-1, anti-PD-L1 or anti-CTLA-4 therapy, which was allowed.

With V trimmed by 9 bases and J by 4 bases, 1 base remained unmatched. Germline assignment: CDR1 SNHLY and CDR2 FYNNEI. This CDR3 has 13 amino acids. This clone was seen once. As yet, its antigen is unknown. Only in-frame clones appear in the TCRdb table, and some are missing; sequencing was by immunoSEQ multiplex PCR. Found here are tens of thousands of clones, about 88% of them singletons; the top ten hold about 3.8%. Study-wide points: Researchers did not determine the expanded peripheral T cells' antigen specificity. It was also the case that some nonresponders had low normalized T-cell clonal expansion.

The receptor was derived from an adult with an advanced solid tumor such as melanoma, head and neck, liver or kidney cancer. This chain connects TRBV2 to TRBJ1-6; TRBD1 matches at 9 bases. This specimen consisted of CD4+ or CD8+ T cells sorted from blood, obtained in a trial of the OX40 agonist ivuxolimab. CDR3 bases: TGTGCCAGGGGGACAGGGTATAATTCACCCCTCCACTTT. Residues: CARGTGYNSPLHF.